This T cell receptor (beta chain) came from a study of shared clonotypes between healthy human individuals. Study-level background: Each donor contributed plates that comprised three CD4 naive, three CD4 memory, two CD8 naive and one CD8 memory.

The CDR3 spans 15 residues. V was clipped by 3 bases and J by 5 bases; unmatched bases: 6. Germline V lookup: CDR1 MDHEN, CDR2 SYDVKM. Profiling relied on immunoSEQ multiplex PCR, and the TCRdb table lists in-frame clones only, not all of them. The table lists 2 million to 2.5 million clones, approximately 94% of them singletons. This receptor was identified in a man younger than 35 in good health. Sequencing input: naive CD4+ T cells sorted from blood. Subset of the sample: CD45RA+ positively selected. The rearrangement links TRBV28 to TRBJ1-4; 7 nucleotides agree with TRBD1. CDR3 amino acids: CASSFGTVRNEKLFF. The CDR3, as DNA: TGTGCCAGCAGTTTCGGGACAGTCAGAAATGAAAAACTGTTTTTT.